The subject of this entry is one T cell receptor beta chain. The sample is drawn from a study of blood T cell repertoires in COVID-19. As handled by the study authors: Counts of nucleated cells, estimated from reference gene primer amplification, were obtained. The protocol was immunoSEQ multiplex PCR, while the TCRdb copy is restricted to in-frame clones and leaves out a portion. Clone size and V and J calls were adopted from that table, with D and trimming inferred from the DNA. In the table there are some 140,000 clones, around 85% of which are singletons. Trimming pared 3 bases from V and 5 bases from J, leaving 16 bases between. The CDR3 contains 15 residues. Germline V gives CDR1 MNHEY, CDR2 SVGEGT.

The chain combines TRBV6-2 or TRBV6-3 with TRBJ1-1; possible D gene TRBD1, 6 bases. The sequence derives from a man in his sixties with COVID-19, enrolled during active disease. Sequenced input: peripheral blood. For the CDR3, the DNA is TGTGCCAGCAGTTATCCGGGGGGCGCAAGGACTGAAGCTTTCTTT. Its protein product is CASSYPGGARTEAFF.